One sample yielded the 4 T cell receptor beta chains listed below, sequenced in a study of T cell responses to AZD1222 COVID-19 vaccine. Here immunoSEQ multiplex PCR was the method, and the copy in TCRdb shows in-frame clones only, minus some. The sample yields approximately 110,000 clones, approximately 88% seen once. The specimen was peripheral blood, collected 28 days after the second AZD1222 dose. The receptors were sampled from an adult who received the AZD1222 COVID-19 vaccine.

This sequence joins TRBV5-5 and TRBJ2-7; 7 bases match TRBD1. The V segment lost 2 bases and the J segment 0 bases; nucleotides outside the gene matches: 8. This CDR3 has 16 residues. Germline-derived CDR1 and CDR2 are SGHKS and YYEKEE (reference sequence). As DNA, the CDR3 is TGTGCCAGCAGCTTAAATCCGGGACAGACCTCCTACGAGCAGTACTTC. Its protein is CASSLNPGQTSYEQYF.

The chain is built from TRBV6-5 and TRBJ2-7, with 13 positions matching TRBD2. The junction had 1 base not matched to a gene; V was cut back by 7 bases and J by 7 bases. Germline V lookup: CDR1 MNHEY, CDR2 SVGAGI. The CDR3 has 12 amino acids. DNA of the CDR3: TGTGCCAGCACGGGACTAGCGGGAGAGCAGTACTTC. Amino acids: CASTGLAGEQYF.

The V call is TRBV3-1 (or the pseudogene TRBV3-2), the J call TRBJ2-4; D call uncertain. V was trimmed by 0 bases and J by 0 bases, leaving 9 bases between them. The germline V gene has CDR1 LGHDT and CDR2 YNNKEL (reference sequence). The CDR3 has 16 residues. DNA of the CDR3: TGTGCCAGCAGCCAAGACCTTTCTGTAGCCAAAAACATTCAGTACTTC. Encoded protein: CASSQDLSVAKNIQYF.

This chain joins TRBV4-2 and TRBJ1-1; D is uncertain. CDR3 length: 18 residues. V shed 1 base and J shed 0 bases, with 18 bases lying between them. CDR1 and CDR2 (germline): LGHNA, YNFKEQ. The CDR3 spells CASSQGASEGRMNTEAFF. In DNA, the CDR3 is TGTGCCAGCAGCCAAGGGGCGTCGGAGGGTCGAATGAACACTGAAGCTTTCTTT.